Listed below are T cell receptor beta chains from one sample, sequenced in a study of cytotoxic CD8 clonotypes in ibrutinib-treated CLL. The assay was immunoSEQ multiplex PCR, and TCRdb's table has in-frame clones only and misses some. The repertoire holds over 200,000 clones, 75% to 80% seen once, with over 9.5% in the top ten. Sequenced here: PBMCs, sampled after 12 months of ibrutinib treatment. The source is a human donor with chronic lymphocytic leukemia. Both conserved end residues are part of each CDR3. Fields, in order: V gene, J gene, CDR3 protein.

TRBV5-1	TRBJ2-5	CASSFGTGGETQYF
TRBV9	TRBJ2-1	CASSVVSQNEQFF
TRBV28	TRBJ1-2	CASRSGGDYGYTF
TRBV6-4	TRBJ2-3	CASSPMGPPSTDTQYF
TRBV25-1	TRBJ1-4	CASSGGAGGSTNEKLFF
TRBV5-1	TRBJ2-3	CASSSDVANTQYF
TRBV10-3	TRBJ1-5	CAISDSHRQGGNQPQHF
TRBV11-2	TRBJ2-4	CASSSGQILAKNIQYF
TRBV9	TRBJ2-1	CASSEESPLSSYNEQFF
TRBV2	TRBJ2-3	CASSEQGLGGDTQYF
TRBV18	TRBJ2-3	CASSPLAHIRTDTQYF
TRBV4-1	TRBJ1-1	CASSPTGGVLTEAFF
TRBV18	TRBJ1-1	CASSPPSTVREAFF
TRBV2	TRBJ1-2	CASSGLGGLYGYTF
TRBV5-8	TRBJ1-5	CASNQVTEQPQHF
TRBV4-2	TRBJ1-2	CASSQGQDYGYTF
TRBV4-1	TRBJ2-7	CASSLGTGGVPYEQYF
TRBV27	TRBJ2-7	CASSSRLAAYEQYF
TRBV19	TRBJ2-1	CASSRYNEQFF
TRBV5-6	TRBJ2-3	CASSLGDTQYF
TRBV5-1	TRBJ2-7	CASSLTWTELSYEQYF
TRBV6-5	TRBJ2-1	CASSLRDRSYNEQFF
TRBV28	TRBJ2-7	CASTPGQGISSYEQYF
TRBV13	TRBJ2-7	CASTKRLGVRGTYEQYF
TRBV2	TRBJ2-1	CASSIAGVSSYNEQFF
TRBV5-1	TRBJ2-1	CASSLVTSGSYNEQFF
TRBV7-8	TRBJ1-2	CASSLGGANYGYTF
TRBV4-1	TRBJ2-7	CASSRSTGDDEQYF
TRBV9	TRBJ1-3	CASSVVGATGNTIYF
TRBV10-3	TRBJ1-5	CAISESFVMGDNQPQHF
TRBV5-8	TRBJ2-2	CASGIPNTGELFF
TRBV6-1	TRBJ2-7	CASSPTGSSYEQYF
TRBV19	TRBJ2-3	CASSPTSTLRGTQYF
TRBV2	TRBJ2-3	CASSGEGPSTDTQYF
TRBV6-1	TRBJ2-7	CATRRGQLSYEQYF
TRBV28	TRBJ2-2	CASSPASGRVTTGELFF
TRBV18	TRBJ2-5	CASSPRDSQETQYF
TRBV28	TRBJ1-3	CASSTPATGNTIYF
TRBV5-6	TRBJ1-3	CASSPPSGNTIYF
TRBV5-4	TRBJ2-5	CASSLGAQTQYF
TRBV6-1	TRBJ1-5	CASSPGQGMGQPQHF
TRBV7-6	TRBJ1-3	CASSLARPGHSGNTIYF
TRBV7-9	TRBJ1-4	CASSSNRATNEKLFF